Shown below are 26 T cell receptor beta chains from a single sample sequenced in a study of blood T cells in healthy people across ages. The use of a sample-barcoded 5' primer and a J-beta primer mix characterized a second PCR of 7 to 11 cycles. TCRdb re-called the 5' RACE reads through MiXCR, storing one row per CDR3 protein. The sample comprises about 640,000 distinct CDR3 sequences, approximately 50% of which are singletons, and more than 35% rests with the top ten. The specimen sequenced was blood. The receptor source for this set is a man aged 60 to 75 in good health.

In its sample, this clonotype was seen a few times. The V call is TRBV7-2, the J call TRBJ2-3; D unresolved. V was clipped by 2 bases and J by 5 bases, with 5 bases between them. The CDR3 is 12 residues long. The germline gives CDR1 SGHTA, CDR2 FQGNSA. CDR3 DNA sequence: TGTGCCAGCAGCTTATATGGAGATACGCAGTATTTT. Amino acids: CASSLYGDTQYF. The full variable domain, its missing parts supplied by reference TRBV7-2 and TRBJ2-3, is GAGVSQSPSNKVTEKGKDVELRCDPISGHTALYWYRQSLGQGLEFLIYFQGNSAPDKSGLPSDRFSAERTGGSVSTLTIQRTQQEDSAVYLCASSLYGDTQYFGPGTRLTVL.

V usage is TRBV27 and J usage is TRBJ2-4, with 8 bases aligning to TRBD1. This CDR3 comprises 14 residues. Unmatched junction bases numbered 4, after V lost 6 bases and J lost 3 bases. Germline CDR1 is MNHEY and CDR2 is SMNVEV (reference sequence). The CDR3: CASREQGGKNIQYF. DNA of the CDR3: TGTGCCAGCAGGGAACAGGGGGGCAAAAACATTCAGTACTTC.

This clonotype was found a few times. The gene calls are TRBV4-2 and TRBJ2-1; 10 bases are a match to TRBD2. CDR3 length equals 15 residues. Germline trimming cut 5 bases from V and 6 bases from J; bases unmatched to any gene: 7. The germline gives CDR1 LGHNA, CDR2 YNFKEQ. The CDR3 bases are TGTGCCAGCAGCTTGAGCGGGGGGGCCGTCAATGAGCAGTTCTTC. Translated, it gives CASSLSGGAVNEQFF.

V and J are TRBV6-5 and TRBJ2-4, with 7 bases aligning to TRBD2. The germline V gene has CDR1 MNHEY and CDR2 SVGAGI. The CDR3 has 15 amino acids. V lost 0 bases, J lost 9 bases, and 8 bases stayed unmatched. CDR3 coding DNA: TGTGCCAGCAGTTACTCGAGAGGCCGCGGGGGCATTCAGTACTTC. The encoded protein is CASSYSRGRGGIQYF.

V gene TRBV5-1 combines with J gene TRBJ2-1; 12 bases match TRBD2. The CDR3 has 17 amino acids. With V trimmed by 0 bases and J by 6 bases, 7 bases remained unmatched. Germline CDR1 and CDR2: SGHRS and YFSETQ. CDR3 in amino acids: CASSLGLAGGQFNEQFF. The CDR3 DNA is TGCGCCAGCAGCTTGGGGCTAGCGGGGGGGCAATTCAATGAGCAGTTCTTC. Looking up the rest from reference TRBV5-1 and TRBJ2-1 gives the full variable domain: KAGVTQTPRYLIKTRGQQVTLSCSPISGHRSVSWYQQTPGQGLQFLFEYFSETQRNKGNFPGRFSGRQFSNSRSEMNVSTLELGDSALYLCASSLGLAGGQFNEQFFGPGTRLTVL.

This clonotype occurred many times. The chain uses TRBV6-5 and TRBJ2-5, with 11 bases fitting TRBD2. The CDR3 runs to 14 residues. Germline CDR1 reads MNHEY; CDR2 reads SVGAGI. Trimming removed 5 bases from V and 5 bases from J; junction bases left unmatched: 4. The CDR3 is CASSPGLAVETQYF. The CDR3 coding sequence is TGTGCCAGCAGTCCGGGACTAGCGGTGGAGACCCAGTACTTC.

This clonotype has more than one count but fewer than ten. The genes are TRBV3-1 and TRBJ1-2; D uncertain. CDR1 LGHDT and CDR2 YNNKEL come from the germline V gene (reference sequence). The V gene lost 0 bases and the J gene lost 2 bases, with 7 bases spanning the gap. This CDR3 has 14 residues. This chain's CDR3 is CASSQDRVNYGYTF. The CDR3 DNA reads as TGTGCCAGCAGCCAAGATAGGGTGAACTATGGCTACACCTTC.

This clonotype was counted only a few times. This rearrangement joins TRBV6-2 or TRBV6-3 to TRBJ2-5; D perhaps matches TRBD2 (6 bases). Germline V gene lookup returns CDR1 MNHEY and CDR2 SVGEGT. The V end lost 6 bases, the J end lost 5 bases, and 28 bases lay between the germline ends. CDR3 size: 18 residues. The CDR3 region is CASRSGLGTQGRLETQYF. The CDR3 DNA reads TGTGCCAGCAGGAGCGGATTGGGGACTCAAGGGAGGTTGGAGACCCAGTACTTC.

This clonotype was seen more than once but under ten times. The chain uses TRBV27 and TRBJ2-1, with 8 bases identical to TRBD2. From germline, CDR1 is MNHEY and CDR2 SMNVEV (reference sequence). The CDR3 is made up of 17 amino acids. After removal of 6 bases from V and 0 bases from J, the junction contained 10 bases not matched to a gene. The CDR3 DNA sequence: TGTGCCAGCAGCCGGGCCCAGCGGGGGCCCTCCTACAATGAGCAGTTCTTC. Protein: CASSRAQRGPSYNEQFF.

The CDR3: CASARATGDNSPLHF. The CDR3 DNA sequence: TGTGCCAGCGCGAGAGCTACAGGGGATAATTCACCCCTCCACTTT. The chain links TRBV2 to TRBJ1-6; 7 bases line up with TRBD1. Germline trimming cut 8 bases from V and 5 bases from J; bases unmatched to any gene: 9. The CDR3 contains 15 residues. In germline, CDR1 is SNHLY, CDR2 FYNNEI. The full variable domain, rest sourced from reference TRBV2 and TRBJ1-6, is EPEVTQTPSHQVTQMGQEVILRCVPISNHLYFYWYRQILGQKVEFLVSFYNNEISEKSEIFDDQFSVERPDGSNFTLKIRSTKLEDSAMYFCASARATGDNSPLHFGNGTRLTVT.

The genes are TRBV25-1 and TRBJ1-1, with TRBD1 matching 7 bases. Germline trimming cut 4 bases from V and 2 bases from J; bases unmatched to any gene: 10. The CDR3 extends over 16 amino acids. Germline CDR1 is MGHDK and CDR2 is SYGVNS. The CDR3 sequence is CASSGGGTELNTEAFF. The CDR3 coding sequence is TGTGCCAGCAGTGGGGGGGGGACAGAGCTTAACACTGAAGCTTTCTTT.

The gene calls are TRBV6-5 and TRBJ2-1; TRBD1 or TRBD2 may be the D gene (6 bases each). This CDR3 has 13 amino acids. Germline V gene data show CDR1 as MNHEY and CDR2 as SVGAGI. V was pared by 6 bases and J by 10 bases, with 16 bases between. The CDR3 DNA follows: TGTGCCAGCAGAAAGCCGGGGGCTCGCGAGCAGTTCTTC. Its protein is CASRKPGAREQFF.

The CDR3 DNA follows: TGCAGCGTGATTGCGGGGACTCCCGCTACTGGCTACACCTTC. The encoded protein is CSVIAGTPATGYTF. The chain links TRBV29-1 to TRBJ1-2; perhaps TRBD1 as D (5 bases). Germline CDR1 and CDR2: SQVTM and ANQGSEA. V was trimmed by 6 bases and J by 7 bases, leaving 21 bases between them. The CDR3 runs to 14 residues.

The chain is built from TRBV15 and TRBJ1-6, with a possible D match to TRBD1 (6 bases). V lost 5 bases and J lost 4, with 9 bases in between. Germline CDR1 LNHNV, CDR2 YYDKDF (reference sequence). This CDR3 region has 14 residues. As DNA, the CDR3 is TGTGCCACCAGCCTCGGGACATATAATTCACCCCTCCACTTT. Translation: CATSLGTYNSPLHF. Using reference TRBV15 and TRBJ1-6 for the parts outside the CDR3, the full variable domain is DAMVIQNPRYQVTQFGKPVTLSCSQTLNHNVMYWYQQKSSQAPKLLFHYYDKDFNNEADTPDNFQSRRPNTSFCFLDIRSPGLGDTAMYLCATSLGTYNSPLHFGNGTRLTVT.

V gene TRBV3-1 combines with J gene TRBJ2-5, with 9 bases aligning to TRBD2. The J call may be faulty, since TRBJ2-1 better matches the DNA end. CDR3 length equals 19 residues. The germline gives CDR1 LGHDT, CDR2 YNNKEL (reference sequence). The DNA of the CDR3 is TGTGCCAGCAGCCAAGTTGGTCCTTTAGCGGGGGCCCTCCAAGAGACCCAGTTCTTC. Amino acids: CASSQVGPLAGALQETQFF.

This clonotype was seen only once. The chain uses TRBV7-8 and TRBJ1-4, with D possibly being TRBD1 (6 bases). The V gene's germline CDR1 is SGHVS and CDR2 FQNEAQ. The CDR3 is 14 residues long. Trimming removed 5 bases at V and 6 bases at J, with 13 bases between. CDR3 DNA sequence: TGTGCCAGCAGCCCGACAGGATCTCATGAAAAACTGTTTTTT. Translation: CASSPTGSHEKLFF.

This chain connects TRBV2 to TRBJ2-5, with D hard to call. Germline CDR1 reads SNHLY; CDR2 reads FYNNEI. Trimming stripped 4 bases from V and 1 base from J, with 10 bases between. The CDR3 sequence is 14 residues long. Here the CDR3 reads CASSGASTQETQYF. CDR3 coding DNA: TGTGCCAGCAGTGGGGCCTCTACCCAAGAGACCCAGTACTTC.

The V gene is TRBV9, the J gene TRBJ2-3; 7 nucleotides align to TRBD2. The V and J ends lost 1 base and 8 bases, in that order; junction bases with no gene match: 7. There are 14 residues in the CDR3. Germline V gene lookup returns CDR1 SGDLS and CDR2 YYNGEE. The CDR3 loop reads CASSVYGGRGTQYF. CDR3 nucleotide sequence: TGTGCCAGCAGCGTATACGGGGGGAGGGGTACGCAGTATTTT.

The V call is TRBV6-5, the J call TRBJ2-5; D ambiguous. The J call may be faulty, since TRBJ2-7 better matches the DNA end. CDR1 is MNHEY, CDR2 SVGAGI, per germline. The CDR3 has 11 residues. The CDR3 DNA sequence: TGTGCCAGCAGTTTCCTTAACGAGCAGTACTTC. The encoded protein is CASSFLNEQYF.

This clonotype occurred a few times. This chain links TRBV20-1 with TRBJ1-1; D gene uncertain. The CDR3 extends over 13 amino acids. Trimming pared 6 bases from V and 2 bases from J, leaving 13 bases between. Germline assignment: CDR1 DFQATT and CDR2 SNEGSKA (reference sequence). The CDR3 nucleotides read TGCAGTGCGGCGGAGGAGGTTAACACTGAAGCTTTCTTT. Its protein product is CSAAEEVNTEAFF.

The CDR3 bases are TGCGCCAGCATGGGGGGTTCCTACAATGAGCAGTACTTC. Amino acid sequence: CASMGGSYNEQYF. V is TRBV5-1 and J is TRBJ2-1, with D tentatively TRBD2 (6 bases). Judging by the DNA end, TRBJ2-7 fits better; the J call may be wrong. This CDR3 has 13 residues. CDR1 is SGHRS, CDR2 YFSETQ, per germline.

This rearrangement joins TRBV14 to TRBJ2-2; no definite D call. This CDR3 has 14 amino acids. The ends were cut back, 2 bases at V and 5 bases at J, with 9 bases in the middle. Germline V gene lookup returns CDR1 SGHDN and CDR2 FVKESK. CDR3 in DNA: TGTGCCAGCAGCCAAAATTCGGCAACCGGGGAGCTGTTTTTT. The encoded protein is CASSQNSATGELFF.

The gene calls are TRBV5-1 and TRBJ2-7, with D possibly matching TRBD1 (6 bases). This CDR3 comprises 16 residues. Trimming stripped 7 bases from V and 2 bases from J, with 22 bases between. Germline lookup yields CDR1 SGHRS and CDR2 YFSETQ. The CDR3, as DNA: TGCGCCAGCTCTCTCAGGGGCCAGACAGGTGCCTACGAGCAGTACTTC. Encoded protein: CASSLRGQTGAYEQYF.

The rearrangement uses TRBV18 and TRBJ2-1; 9 bases fit TRBD2. V was clipped by 0 bases and J by 5 bases; unmatched bases: 8. Germline assignment: CDR1 KGHSH and CDR2 LQKENI. CDR3 length: 17 residues. In DNA, the CDR3 is TGTGCCAGCTCACCACCATTTAGCGGGGGCACTGACAATGAGCAGTTCTTC. The encoded protein is CASSPPFSGGTDNEQFF.

The chain employs TRBV4-2 and TRBJ1-4; no firm D call. V lost 0 bases to trimming and J lost 5 bases, with 10 bases between them. CDR1 and CDR2 (germline): LGHNA, YNFKEQ. CDR3 length equals 15 residues. CDR3 sequence (DNA): TGTGCCAGCAGCCAAGATCGGGCCAGAAATGAAAAACTGTTTTTT. Translation: CASSQDRARNEKLFF.

This sequence joins TRBV4-2 and TRBJ2-4; the D gene could be TRBD1 or TRBD2 (5 bases each). CDR1 is LGHNA, CDR2 YNFKEQ, per germline. The CDR3 covers 16 residues. Trimming cost V 0 bases and J 0 bases, with 9 bases left between them. The CDR3 reads CASSQEGELAKNIQYF. In DNA form, the CDR3 reads TGTGCCAGCAGCCAAGAGGGGGAGTTAGCCAAAAACATTCAGTACTTC.